Listed below are T cell receptor beta chains from one sample, sequenced in a study of synovial regulatory T cells in juvenile arthritis. Assay used: immunoSEQ multiplex PCR; TCRdb lists only in-frame clones, some missing. The sample table includes 9,500 to 10,000 clones. The sequenced sample was Treg cells from blood. The receptors were gathered from a donor younger than 35 with juvenile idiopathic arthritis. Both conserved end residues are part of each CDR3. The order of the fields is V gene, J gene, CDR3 protein.

v_call: TRBV30; j_call: TRBJ2-1; cdr3_aa: CAWSVQTGIHFF
v_call: TRBV5-1; j_call: TRBJ1-1; cdr3_aa: CASSPMTGGEAEAFF
v_call: TRBV7-2; j_call: TRBJ2-1; cdr3_aa: CASSGYRDGEQFF
v_call: TRBV9; j_call: TRBJ1-1; cdr3_aa: CASSEGGETEAFF
v_call: TRBV27; j_call: TRBJ1-5; cdr3_aa: CASSSLGNQPQHF
v_call: TRBV4-3; j_call: TRBJ2-6; cdr3_aa: CASSQEGLAGSGANVLTF
v_call: TRBV29-1; j_call: TRBJ2-1; cdr3_aa: CSVARSSGGFNEQFF
v_call: TRBV15; j_call: TRBJ2-1; cdr3_aa: CATSSSQYNEQFF
v_call: TRBV4-2; j_call: TRBJ2-7; cdr3_aa: CASSQDLVEQYF
v_call: TRBV6-1; j_call: TRBJ1-5; cdr3_aa: CASREGLYNQPQHF
v_call: TRBV28; j_call: TRBJ1-1; cdr3_aa: CASSAAGTGNYWEAFF
v_call: TRBV4-3; j_call: TRBJ1-1; cdr3_aa: CASSQEAEAAAFF
v_call: TRBV11-3; j_call: TRBJ2-3; cdr3_aa: CASSLDPFGTDTQYF
v_call: TRBV30; j_call: TRBJ1-1; cdr3_aa: CAWSATTVNTEAFF